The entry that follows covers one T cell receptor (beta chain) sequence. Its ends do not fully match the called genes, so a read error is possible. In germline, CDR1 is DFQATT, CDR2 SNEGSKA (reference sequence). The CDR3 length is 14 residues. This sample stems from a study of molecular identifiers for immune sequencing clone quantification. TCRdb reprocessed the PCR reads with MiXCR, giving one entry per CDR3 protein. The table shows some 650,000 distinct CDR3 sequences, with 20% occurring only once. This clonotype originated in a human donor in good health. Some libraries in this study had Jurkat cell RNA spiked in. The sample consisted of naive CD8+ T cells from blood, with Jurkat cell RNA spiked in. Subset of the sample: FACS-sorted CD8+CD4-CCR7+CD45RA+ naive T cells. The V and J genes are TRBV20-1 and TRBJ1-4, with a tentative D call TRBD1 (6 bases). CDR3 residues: CGARDFQGREKLFF. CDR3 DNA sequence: TGCGGTGCTAGAGATTTCCAGGGGAGGGAAAAACTGTTTTTT.